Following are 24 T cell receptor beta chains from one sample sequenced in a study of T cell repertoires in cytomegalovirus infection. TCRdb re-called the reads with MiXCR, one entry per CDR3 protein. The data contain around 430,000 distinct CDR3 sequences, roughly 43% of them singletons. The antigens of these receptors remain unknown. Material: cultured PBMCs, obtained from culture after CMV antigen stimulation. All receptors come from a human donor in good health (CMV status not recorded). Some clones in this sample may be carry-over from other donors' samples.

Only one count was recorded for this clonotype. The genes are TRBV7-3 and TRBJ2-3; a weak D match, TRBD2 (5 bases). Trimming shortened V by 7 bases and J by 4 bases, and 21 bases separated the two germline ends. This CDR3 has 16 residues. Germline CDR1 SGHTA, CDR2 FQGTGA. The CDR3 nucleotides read TGTGCCAGCATCCCCCCCCGGACTGATGCTGCAGATACGCAGTATTTT. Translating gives CASIPPRTDAADTQYF.

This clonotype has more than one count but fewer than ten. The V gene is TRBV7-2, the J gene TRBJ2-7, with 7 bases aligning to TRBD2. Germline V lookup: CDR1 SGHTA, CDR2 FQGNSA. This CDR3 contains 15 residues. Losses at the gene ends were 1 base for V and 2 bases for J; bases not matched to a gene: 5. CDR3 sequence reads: CASSLVAGDPYEQYF. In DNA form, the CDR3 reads TGTGCCAGCAGCTTAGTGGCGGGGGACCCCTACGAGCAGTACTTC. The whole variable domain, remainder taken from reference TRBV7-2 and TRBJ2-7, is GAGVSQSPSNKVTEKGKDVELRCDPISGHTALYWYRQSLGQGLEFLIYFQGNSAPDKSGLPSDRFSAERTGGSVSTLTIQRTQQEDSAVYLCASSLVAGDPYEQYFGPGTRLTVT.

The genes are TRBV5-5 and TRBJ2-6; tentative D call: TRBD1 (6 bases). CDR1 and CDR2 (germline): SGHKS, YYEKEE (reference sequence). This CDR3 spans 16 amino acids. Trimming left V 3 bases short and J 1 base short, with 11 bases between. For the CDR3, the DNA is TGTGCCAGCAGCTGGGACAACGATTCTGGGGCCAACGTCCTGACTTTC. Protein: CASSWDNDSGANVLTF.

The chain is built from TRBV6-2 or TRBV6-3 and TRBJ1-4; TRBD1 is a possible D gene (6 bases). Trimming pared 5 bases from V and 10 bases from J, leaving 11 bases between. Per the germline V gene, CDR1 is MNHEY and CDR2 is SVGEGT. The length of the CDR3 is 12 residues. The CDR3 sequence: CASSEGGGKLFF. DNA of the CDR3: TGTGCCAGCAGTGAGGGGGGAGGAAAACTGTTTTTT.

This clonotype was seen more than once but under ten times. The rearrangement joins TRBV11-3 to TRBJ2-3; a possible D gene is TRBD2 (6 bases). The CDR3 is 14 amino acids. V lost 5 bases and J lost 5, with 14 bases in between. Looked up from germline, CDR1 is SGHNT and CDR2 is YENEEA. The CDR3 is CASSPGLGGDTQYF. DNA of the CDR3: TGTGCCAGCAGCCCGGGACTCGGCGGAGATACGCAGTATTTT.

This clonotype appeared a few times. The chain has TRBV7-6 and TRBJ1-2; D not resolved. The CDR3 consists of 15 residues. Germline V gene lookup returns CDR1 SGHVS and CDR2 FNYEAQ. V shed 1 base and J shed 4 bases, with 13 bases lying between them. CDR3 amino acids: CASSLEWVTLYGYTF. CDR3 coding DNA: TGTGCCAGCAGCTTAGAATGGGTCACCCTCTATGGCTACACCTTC.

CDR3 sequence reads: CASSIRTSGSPRYEQYF. The CDR3 DNA sequence: TGTGCCAGTAGTATACGGACTAGCGGGAGCCCCCGGTACGAGCAGTACTTC. The chain uses TRBV19 and TRBJ2-7; 13 bases align to TRBD2. The CDR3 is made up of 17 amino acids. V dropped 2 bases and J dropped 4; count of bases not matched to a gene: 8. Germline assignment: CDR1 LNHDA and CDR2 SQIVND (reference sequence).

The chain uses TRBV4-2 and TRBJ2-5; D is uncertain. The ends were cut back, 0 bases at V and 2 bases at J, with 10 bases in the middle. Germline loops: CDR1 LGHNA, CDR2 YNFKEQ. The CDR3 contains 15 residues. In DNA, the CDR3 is TGTGCCAGCAGCCAAGATAGGAGAGTTCAAGAGACCCAGTACTTC. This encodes CASSQDRRVQETQYF.

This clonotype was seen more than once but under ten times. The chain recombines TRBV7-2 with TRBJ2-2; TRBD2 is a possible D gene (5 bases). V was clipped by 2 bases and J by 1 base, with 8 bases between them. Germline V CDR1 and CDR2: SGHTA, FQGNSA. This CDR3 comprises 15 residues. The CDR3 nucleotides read TGTGCCAGCAGCTTACTAGGAGGGAACACCGGGGAGCTGTTTTTT. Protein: CASSLLGGNTGELFF.

CDR3 in DNA: TGCAGTGCCGCCGGGACTAGCGGGAGAAACTTTGAGCAGTTCTTC. Translating it yields CSAAGTSGRNFEQFF. V is TRBV20-1 and J is TRBJ2-1; 14 bases match TRBD2. The V gene end was trimmed by 6 bases and the J gene end by 9 bases; junction bases not matched to a gene: 10. Germline V gene lookup returns CDR1 DFQATT and CDR2 SNEGSKA (reference sequence). There are 15 residues in the CDR3.

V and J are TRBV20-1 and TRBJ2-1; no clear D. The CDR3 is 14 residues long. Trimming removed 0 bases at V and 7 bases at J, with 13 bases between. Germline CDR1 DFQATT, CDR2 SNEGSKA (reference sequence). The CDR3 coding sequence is TGCAGTGCTAGAGAACGGCTAGGAAGAAATGAGCAGTTCTTC. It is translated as CSARERLGRNEQFF.

The CDR3 protein is CSARDWGSEQFF. CDR3 nucleotides: TGCAGTGCTAGAGATTGGGGTAGTGAGCAGTTCTTC. The V call is TRBV20-1, the J call TRBJ2-1; no clear D. The CDR3 has 12 residues. CDR1 is DFQATT, CDR2 SNEGSKA, per germline (reference sequence). Trimming pared 0 bases from V and 9 bases from J, leaving 9 bases between.

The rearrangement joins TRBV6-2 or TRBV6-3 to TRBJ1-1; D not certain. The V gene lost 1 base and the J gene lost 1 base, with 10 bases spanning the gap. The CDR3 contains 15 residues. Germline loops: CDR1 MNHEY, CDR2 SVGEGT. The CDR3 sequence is CASSYFLVGNTEAFF. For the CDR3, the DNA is TGTGCCAGCAGTTACTTCTTGGTCGGGAACACTGAAGCTTTCTTT.

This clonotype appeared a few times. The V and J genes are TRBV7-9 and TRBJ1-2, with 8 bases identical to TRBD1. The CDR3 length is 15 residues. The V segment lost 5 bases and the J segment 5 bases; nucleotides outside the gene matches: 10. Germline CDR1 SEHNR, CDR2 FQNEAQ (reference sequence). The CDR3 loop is CASSASQGASYGYTF. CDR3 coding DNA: TGTGCCAGCAGCGCCTCCCAGGGGGCAAGTTATGGCTACACCTTC. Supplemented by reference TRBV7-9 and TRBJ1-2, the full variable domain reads DTGVSQNPRHKITKRGQNVTFRCDPISEHNRLYWYRQTLGQGPEFLTYFQNEAQLEKSRLLSDRFSAERPKGSFSTLEIQRTEQGDSAMYLCASSASQGASYGYTFGSGTRLTVV.

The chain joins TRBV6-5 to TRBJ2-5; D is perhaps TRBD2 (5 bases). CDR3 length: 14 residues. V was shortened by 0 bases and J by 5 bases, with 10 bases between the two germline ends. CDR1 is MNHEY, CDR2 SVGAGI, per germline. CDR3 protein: CASSYSRGWETQYF. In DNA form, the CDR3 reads TGTGCCAGCAGTTACTCCAGAGGGTGGGAGACCCAGTACTTC.

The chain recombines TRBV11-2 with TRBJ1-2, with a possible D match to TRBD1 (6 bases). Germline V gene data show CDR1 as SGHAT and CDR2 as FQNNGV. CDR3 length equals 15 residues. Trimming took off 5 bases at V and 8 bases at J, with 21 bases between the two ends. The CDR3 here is CASSPTDSPRRGYTF. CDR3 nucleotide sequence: TGTGCCAGCAGCCCTACGGACAGCCCCCGGCGGGGCTACACCTTC.

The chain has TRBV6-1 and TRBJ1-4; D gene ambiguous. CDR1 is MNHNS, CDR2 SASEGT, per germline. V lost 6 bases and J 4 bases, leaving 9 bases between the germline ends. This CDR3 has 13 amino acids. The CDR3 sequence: CASRTSGNEKLFF. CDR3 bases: TGTGCCAGCAGGACATCGGGTAATGAAAAACTGTTTTTT.

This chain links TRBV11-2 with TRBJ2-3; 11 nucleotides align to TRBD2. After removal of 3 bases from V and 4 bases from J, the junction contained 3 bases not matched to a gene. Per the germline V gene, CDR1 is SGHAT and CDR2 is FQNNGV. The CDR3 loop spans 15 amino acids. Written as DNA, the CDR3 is TGTGCCAGCAGCTTTAGCGGGGGGGCGGCAGATACGCAGTATTTT. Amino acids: CASSFSGGAADTQYF.

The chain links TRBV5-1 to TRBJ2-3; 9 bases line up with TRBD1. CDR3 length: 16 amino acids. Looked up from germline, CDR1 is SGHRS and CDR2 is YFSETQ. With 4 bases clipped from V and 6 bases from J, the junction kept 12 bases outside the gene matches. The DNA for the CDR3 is TGCGCCAGCAGCCATGGGACAGGGCGTGCTGTGGATACGCAGTATTTT. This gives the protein CASSHGTGRAVDTQYF.

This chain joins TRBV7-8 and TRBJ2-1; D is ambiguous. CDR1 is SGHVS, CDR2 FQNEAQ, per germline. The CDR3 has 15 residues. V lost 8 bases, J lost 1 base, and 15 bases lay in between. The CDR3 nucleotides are TGTGCCAGCGGAGTTATGGCTATTTCCTACAATGAGCAGTTCTTC. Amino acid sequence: CASGVMAISYNEQFF. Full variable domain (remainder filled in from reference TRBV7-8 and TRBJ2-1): GAGVSQSPRYKVAKRGQDVALRCDPISGHVSLFWYQQALGQGPEFLTYFQNEAQLDKSGLPSDRFFAERPEGSVSTLKIQRTQQEDSAVYLCASGVMAISYNEQFFGPGTRLTVL.

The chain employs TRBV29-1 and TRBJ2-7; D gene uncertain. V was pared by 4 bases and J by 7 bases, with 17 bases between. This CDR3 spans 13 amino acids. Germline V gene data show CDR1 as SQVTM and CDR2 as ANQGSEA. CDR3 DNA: TGCAGCGTTGCGGCCGGCGGCTCCGTGGAGCAGTACTTC. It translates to CSVAAGGSVEQYF.

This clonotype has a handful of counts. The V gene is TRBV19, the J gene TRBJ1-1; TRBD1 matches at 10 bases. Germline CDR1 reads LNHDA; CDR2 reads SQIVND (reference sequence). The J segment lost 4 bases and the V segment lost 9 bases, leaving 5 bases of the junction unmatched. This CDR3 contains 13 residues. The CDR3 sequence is CASRWTGGTEAFF. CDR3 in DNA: TGTGCCAGCAGATGGACAGGGGGCACTGAAGCTTTCTTT.

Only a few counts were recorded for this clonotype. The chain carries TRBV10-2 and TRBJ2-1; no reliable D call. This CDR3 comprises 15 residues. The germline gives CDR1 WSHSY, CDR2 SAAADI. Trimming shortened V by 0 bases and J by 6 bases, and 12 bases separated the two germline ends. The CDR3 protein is CASSESKGKVNEQFF. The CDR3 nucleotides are TGCGCCAGCAGTGAGTCGAAAGGGAAGGTCAATGAGCAGTTCTTC.

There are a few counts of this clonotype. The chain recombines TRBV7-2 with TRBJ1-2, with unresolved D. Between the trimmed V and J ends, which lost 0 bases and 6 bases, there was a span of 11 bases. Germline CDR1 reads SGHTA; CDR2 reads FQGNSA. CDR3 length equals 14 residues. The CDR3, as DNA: TGTGCCAGCAGCTTAGCTTTCCCACGGAATGGCTACACCTTC. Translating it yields CASSLAFPRNGYTF.